These 4 T cell receptor beta chains came from one sample sequenced in a study of PD-L1 blockade in urothelial cancer. The data were produced by immunoSEQ multiplex PCR, yet TCRdb's version contains in-frame clones alone and is incomplete. The repertoire holds 38,000 or so clones, with about 86% as singletons. Material: PBMCs, obtained around atezolizumab (anti-PD-L1) treatment. The source of these receptors is a man aged 55 to 69 with urothelial cancer.

The chain is built from TRBV18 and TRBJ1-1; D is unclear. V was cut by 3 bases and J by 7 bases, with 12 bases left in between. Germline CDR1 reads KGHSH; CDR2 reads LQKENI. The length of the CDR3 is 13 residues. The CDR3 nucleotides are TGTGCCAGCTCACCGCCCACAATAAGTGAAGCTTTCTTT. Translating it yields CASSPPTISEAFF. Full variable domain (outside the CDR3, taken from reference TRBV18 and TRBJ1-1): NAGVMQNPRHLVRRRGQEARLRCSPMKGHSHVYWYRQLPEEGLKFMVYLQKENIIDESGMPKERFSAEFPKEGPSILRIQQVVRGDSAAYFCASSPPTISEAFFGQGTRLTVV.

V usage is TRBV6-1 and J usage is TRBJ2-1; D not resolved. Germline V lookup: CDR1 MNHNS, CDR2 SASEGT. Trimming left V 6 bases short and J 1 base short, with 7 bases between. The CDR3 totals 13 residues. CDR3 in amino acids: CASRQTSYNEQFF. CDR3 coding DNA: TGTGCCAGCAGGCAGACATCCTACAATGAGCAGTTCTTC.

J is TRBJ1-5 and V is TRBV27, with TRBD1 identical over 7 bases. This CDR3 comprises 17 residues. Germline V CDR1 and CDR2: MNHEY, SMNVEV (reference sequence). Trimming took 6 bases from V and 2 from J; bases not matched to a gene: 13. In DNA, the CDR3 is TGTGCCAGCAGCTCGCGCGAGGGGGCCCCGGGCAATCAGCCCCAGCATTTT. This sequence encodes CASSSREGAPGNQPQHF.

The V call is TRBV7-2, the J call TRBJ2-7; TRBD2 matches at 8 bases. The germline CDR1 and CDR2 sequences are SGHTA and FQGNSA. V shed 0 bases, J shed 5 bases, and the junction held 3 bases outside the gene matches. The CDR3 covers 14 residues. Written as DNA, the CDR3 is TGTGCCAGCAGCTTAGCGCGGGGGGCGAACGAGCAGTACTTC. This translates into CASSLARGANEQYF.